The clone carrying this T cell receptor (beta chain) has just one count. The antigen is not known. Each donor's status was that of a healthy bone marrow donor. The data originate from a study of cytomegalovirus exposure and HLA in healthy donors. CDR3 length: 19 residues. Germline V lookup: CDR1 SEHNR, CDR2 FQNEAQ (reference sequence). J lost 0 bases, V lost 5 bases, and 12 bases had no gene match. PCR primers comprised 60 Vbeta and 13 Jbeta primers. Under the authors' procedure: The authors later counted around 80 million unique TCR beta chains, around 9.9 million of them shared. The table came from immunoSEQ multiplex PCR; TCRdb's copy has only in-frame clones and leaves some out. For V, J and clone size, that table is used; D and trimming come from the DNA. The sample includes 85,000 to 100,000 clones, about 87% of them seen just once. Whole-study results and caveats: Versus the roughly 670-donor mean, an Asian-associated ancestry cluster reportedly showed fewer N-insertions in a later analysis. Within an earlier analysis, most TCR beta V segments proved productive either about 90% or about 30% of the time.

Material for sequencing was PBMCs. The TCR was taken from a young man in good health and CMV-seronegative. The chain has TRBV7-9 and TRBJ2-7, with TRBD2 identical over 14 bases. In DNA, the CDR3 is TGTGCCAGCAGCCCACCTGGGACTAGCGGGAGACCTCACTCCTACGAGCAGTACTTC. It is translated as CASSPPGTSGRPHSYEQYF.